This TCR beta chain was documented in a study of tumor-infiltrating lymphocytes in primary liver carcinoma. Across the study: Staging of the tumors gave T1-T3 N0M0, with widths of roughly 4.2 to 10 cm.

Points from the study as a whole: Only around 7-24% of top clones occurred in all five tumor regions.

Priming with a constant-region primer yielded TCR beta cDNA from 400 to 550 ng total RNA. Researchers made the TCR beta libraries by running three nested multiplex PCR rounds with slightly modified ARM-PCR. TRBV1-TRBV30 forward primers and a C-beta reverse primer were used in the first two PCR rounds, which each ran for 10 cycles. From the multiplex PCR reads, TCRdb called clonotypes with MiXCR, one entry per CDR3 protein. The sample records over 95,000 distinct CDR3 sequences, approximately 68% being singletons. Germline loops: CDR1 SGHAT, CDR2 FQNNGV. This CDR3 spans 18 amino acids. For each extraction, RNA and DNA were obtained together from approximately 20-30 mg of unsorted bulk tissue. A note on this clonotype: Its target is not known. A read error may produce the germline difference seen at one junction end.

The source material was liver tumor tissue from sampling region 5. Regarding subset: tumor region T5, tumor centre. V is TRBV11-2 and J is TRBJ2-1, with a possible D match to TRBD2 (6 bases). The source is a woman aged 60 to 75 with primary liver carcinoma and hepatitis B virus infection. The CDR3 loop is CASSLDGSGRPQYNELFF. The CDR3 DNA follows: TGTGCCAGCAGCTTAGATGGTAGCGGTAGACCTCAATACAATGAGCTGTTCTTC.